This T cell receptor beta chain stems from a study of cytomegalovirus exposure and HLA in healthy donors. Study summary: The platform used for the roughly 110 validation repertoires matched that of the approximately 670 first-cohort repertoires, a later analysis reported. General study findings and limits: It was reported that the classifier diagnosed cytomegalovirus status with high specificity and sensitivity in both the original and validation cohorts. A list of approximately 150 TCR beta chains associated with cytomegalovirus was given.

The table lists this clone with a count of one. Its antigen is still unknown. Separate from the roughly 700-subject first cohort was the approximately 130-subject validation cohort, to which the donors belonged. Sequencing used immunoSEQ multiplex PCR; TCRdb keeps in-frame clones, though not all of them. This sample has 150,000 to 200,000 clones, with 85% to 90% found just once. Sequenced material: PBMCs. This TCR was sampled from a woman younger than 30 in good health and CMV-seropositive.

In DNA, the CDR3 is TGCGCCAGCAGCTTAAGCACAGGGGGTATAGCAGATACGCAGTATTTT. This codes for CASSLSTGGIADTQYF. The chain links TRBV5-1 to TRBJ2-3; 8 bases are a match to TRBD1. V was pared by 2 bases and J by 4 bases, with 9 bases of the junction left unmatched. This CDR3 has 16 residues. Germline loops: CDR1 SGHRS, CDR2 YFSETQ.